In its sample, the clone carrying this T cell receptor (beta chain) was seen many times. The entry originates in a study of regulatory T cells in long-lasting Graves disease. Whole-study context: Disease was considered persistent Graves' disease after over 5 years of antithyroid drugs (with positive TSH receptor antibodies).

Arm-PCR with iRepertoire HTBI primers amplified the CDR3 regions for these TCR beta libraries. MiXCR, applied by TCRdb to the multiplex PCR reads, yields one record per CDR3 protein. The top ten clones hold about a quarter of a sample with 420,000 or so distinct CDR3 sequences, less than 25% of them seen once. The time point is: persistent/refractory GD, antithyroid drugs over 5 years with positive TRAb. PBMCs were the source of the RNA used for TCR sequencing. The source is a female donor with Graves disease. Sequenced material: peripheral blood mononuclear cells (PBMCs), taken when the disease was refractory, from a patient treated with antithyroid drugs.

The CDR3 bases are TGTGCCAGCAGCTTAGACGGCAGATCGAACACTGAAGCTTTCTTT. It codes for CASSLDGRSNTEAFF. The chain employs TRBV7-8 and TRBJ1-1; D is uncertain. This CDR3 has 15 residues. With 1 base removed from V and 1 base from J, the gap between germline ends came to 10 bases. Germline CDR1 is SGHVS and CDR2 is FQNEAQ.